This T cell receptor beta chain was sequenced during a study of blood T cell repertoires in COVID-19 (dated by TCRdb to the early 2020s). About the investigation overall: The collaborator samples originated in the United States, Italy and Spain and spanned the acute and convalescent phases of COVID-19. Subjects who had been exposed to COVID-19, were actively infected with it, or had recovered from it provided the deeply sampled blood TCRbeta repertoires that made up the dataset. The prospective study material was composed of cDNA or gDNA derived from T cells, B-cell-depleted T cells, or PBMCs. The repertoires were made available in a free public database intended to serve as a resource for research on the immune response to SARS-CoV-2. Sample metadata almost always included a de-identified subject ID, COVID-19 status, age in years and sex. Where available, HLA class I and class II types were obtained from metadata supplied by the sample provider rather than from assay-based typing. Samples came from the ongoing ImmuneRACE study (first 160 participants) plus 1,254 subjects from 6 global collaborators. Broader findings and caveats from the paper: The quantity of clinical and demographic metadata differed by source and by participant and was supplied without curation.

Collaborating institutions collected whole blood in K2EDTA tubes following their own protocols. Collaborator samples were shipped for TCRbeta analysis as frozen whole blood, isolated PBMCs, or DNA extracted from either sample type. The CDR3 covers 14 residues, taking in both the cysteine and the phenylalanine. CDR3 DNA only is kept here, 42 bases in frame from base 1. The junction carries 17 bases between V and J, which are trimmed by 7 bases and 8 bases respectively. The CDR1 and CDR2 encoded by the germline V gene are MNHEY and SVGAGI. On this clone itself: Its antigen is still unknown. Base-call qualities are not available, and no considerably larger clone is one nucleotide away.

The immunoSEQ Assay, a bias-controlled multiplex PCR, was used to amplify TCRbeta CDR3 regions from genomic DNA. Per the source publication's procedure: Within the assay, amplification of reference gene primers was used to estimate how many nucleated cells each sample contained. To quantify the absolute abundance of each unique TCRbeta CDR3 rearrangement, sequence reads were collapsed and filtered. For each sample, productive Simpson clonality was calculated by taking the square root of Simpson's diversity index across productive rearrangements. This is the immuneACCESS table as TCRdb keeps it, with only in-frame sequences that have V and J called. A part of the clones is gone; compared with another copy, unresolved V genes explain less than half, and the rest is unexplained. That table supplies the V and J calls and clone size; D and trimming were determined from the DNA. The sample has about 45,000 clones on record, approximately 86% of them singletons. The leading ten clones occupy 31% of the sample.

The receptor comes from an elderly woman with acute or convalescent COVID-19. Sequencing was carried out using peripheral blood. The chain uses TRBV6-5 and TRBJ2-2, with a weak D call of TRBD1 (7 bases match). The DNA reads TGTGCCAGCACCAAGGCCAGGGGGAGGGGGGAGCTGTTTTTT. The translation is CASTKARGRGELFF.